The clone carrying this T cell receptor beta chain was seen repeatedly, ten times or more. Time point indicated: patch test 1, 2 weeks after DPC sensitization. The treatment: therapeutic diphenylcyclopropenone sensitization with weekly scalp DPC. TCRdb used MiXCR to reprocess the RACE reads, holding one entry per CDR3 protein. The repertoire includes approximately 80,000 distinct CDR3 sequences, about 8% of them detected once, and 1.5% to 1.8% sits in the top ten. The record originates from a study of human T cells and chemical hapten exposure. V was clipped by 2 bases and J by 7 bases, with 14 bases between them. The length of the CDR3 is 14 residues. From germline, CDR1 is MNHEY and CDR2 SVGAGI.

The source is a woman aged 25 to 45 with alopecia areata. Some clones in this sample may be carry-over from other donors' samples. V is TRBV6-5 and J is TRBJ1-2, with a weak D call TRBD1 (5 bases). Specimen: whole blood, collected in connection with sensitization to the hapten diphenylcyclopropenone (DPC). The CDR3: CASSYREGVSGYTF. The CDR3 DNA reads as TGTGCCAGCAGTTACAGGGAAGGGGTGTCTGGCTACACCTTC.